A selection of T cell receptor beta chains follows, all from one sample in a study of CD8 T cells in Susac syndrome. MiXCR was run by TCRdb on the immunoSEQ multiplex PCR reads, yielding one entry per CDR3 protein. Of hundreds of thousands of distinct CDR3 sequences in the sample, around 84% were seen once. Sequenced input: CD8+ T cells from PBMCs. The source is a human donor with multiple sclerosis. Each CDR3 is given with its conserved first and last residue. A D gene is named only where the DNA matches it firmly. Size values are once, few and many counts, or a class for expanded clones, and some rows have none.

abundance	v_gene	d_gene	j_gene	CDR3nt	CDR3aa
-	TRBV9	TRBD1	TRBJ2-7	TGTGCCAGCAGCGTAGGAGTGGTGGACAGGGGGCCGGTTTACGAGCAGTACTTC	CASSVGVVDRGPVYEQYF
-	TRBV5-1	TRBD1	TRBJ2-7	TGCGCCAGCAGCTCCTATACGACCGGGACAGGGGTCTACGAGCAGTACTTC	CASSSYTTGTGVYEQYF
-	TRBV28	TRBD1	TRBJ2-5	TGTGCCAGCGGGACAGGGGGCATCTGGGGCCAAGAGACCCAGTACTTC	CASGTGGIWGQETQYF
-	TRBV2	-	TRBJ1-3	TGTGCCAGCAGTGAAGCCGCCCGGGACACCATATATTTT	CASSEAARDTIYF
once	TRBV9	TRBD1	TRBJ1-1	TGTGCCAGCAGCGCGGGACAGCAAGCTTTCTTT	CASSAGQQAFF
-	TRBV2	-	TRBJ1-1	TGTGCCAGCAGTGCTAACCCGGGGGGCAACACTGAAGCTTTCTTT	CASSANPGGNTEAFF
-	TRBV10-3	-	TRBJ2-1	TGTGCCATCAGTGGCCTAGACGGGGGCTTGTACAATGAGCAGTTCTTC	CAISGLDGGLYNEQFF
-	TRBV23-1	-	TRBJ1-1	TGCGCCAGCAGTCAAGGAGGCAGGGGCATATACACTGAAGCTTTCTTT	CASSQGGRGIYTEAFF
-	TRBV28	-	TRBJ2-1	TGTGCCAGCAGTTTCTTAAACGGGGTGGGTGAGCAGTTCTTC	CASSFLNGVGEQFF
-	TRBV9	-	TRBJ2-1	TGTGCCAGCAGCCCGGACTATTCCACTTACAATGAGCAGTTCTTC	CASSPDYSTYNEQFF
-	TRBV7-9	-	TRBJ2-5	TGTGCCAGCAGCTTAGCCCCCGCAGTCGAGACCCAGTACTTC	CASSLAPAVETQYF
-	TRBV20-1	TRBD2	TRBJ2-7	TGCAGTGCCATTTTACCGGGAGGGGCGTCCTACGAGCAGTACTTC	CSAILPGGASYEQYF
few	TRBV6-2/TRBV6-3	-	TRBJ2-1	TGTGCCAGCAGTTTTTTCGGGAGTGAGCAGTTCTTC	CASSFFGSEQFF
-	TRBV6-2/TRBV6-3	-	TRBJ1-6	TGTGCCAGCAGTTACCCGGGTAATTCACCCCTCCACTTT	CASSYPGNSPLHF
-	TRBV12-3/TRBV12-4	-	TRBJ1-1	TGTGCCAGCAGTGGGATGCGGGACAACACTGAAGCTTTCTTT	CASSGMRDNTEAFF
-	TRBV7-9	TRBD2	TRBJ2-1	TGTGCCAGCAGCCCCCCGGCGGGAGGAGGCAATGAGCAGTTCTTC	CASSPPAGGGNEQFF
-	TRBV6-6	-	TRBJ1-6	TGTGCCACCAAAATCCAGGTTGGAAGTTCACCCCTCCACTTT	CATKIQVGSSPLHF
-	TRBV6-1	-	TRBJ1-6	TGTGCCAGCAGTGAAGGGAGCTCCTATAATTCACCCCTCCACTTT	CASSEGSSYNSPLHF
-	TRBV2	TRBD2	TRBJ2-3	TGTGCCAGCAGGGGACTAGCGGGAGACGGCACAGATACGCAGTATTTT	CASRGLAGDGTDTQYF
-	TRBV4-1	TRBD1	TRBJ2-1	TGCGCCAGCAGCCTAACACCGGGACAGGGACCCCGGGGCAATGAGCAGTTCTTC	CASSLTPGQGPRGNEQFF
-	TRBV3-1	TRBD1	TRBJ1-1	TGTGCCAGCAGCCCAGGAAGGGGGCGGACTGAAGCTTTCTTT	CASSPGRGRTEAFF
-	TRBV9	TRBD2	TRBJ2-3	TGTGCCAGCAGCGGAAGAGGGACTAGCGGAAGGTTCGGAGATACGCAGTATTTT	CASSGRGTSGRFGDTQYF
-	TRBV5-1	-	TRBJ2-2	TGCGCCAGCAGCCCAGGGGGAGGTACGAACACCGGGGAGCTGTTTTTT	CASSPGGGTNTGELFF
-	TRBV7-2	-	TRBJ2-7	TGTGCCAGCAGCTTATTTAGCACCGGACGGAGCTCCTACGAGCAGTACTTC	CASSLFSTGRSSYEQYF
-	TRBV27	-	TRBJ2-1	TGTGCTGTGGGGGATTCGGGATACAATGAGCAGTTCTTC	CAVGDSGYNEQFF
-	TRBV27	TRBD2	TRBJ2-1	TGTGCCAGCAGTTTAACGGGAGGGCCGCGATACAATGAGCAGTTCTTC	CASSLTGGPRYNEQFF
-	TRBV3-1	-	TRBJ2-3	TGTGCCAGCAGCCTAAAGTGGGGTTTGGACCACACAGATACGCAGTATTTT	CASSLKWGLDHTDTQYF
-	TRBV2	-	TRBJ2-1	TGTGCCAGCACCGGGAGCATGAATGAGCAGTTCTTC	CASTGSMNEQFF
-	TRBV27	TRBD2	TRBJ2-1	TGTGCCAGCACCAAAGGAGGAGCGGGAGATCCTAAGTTCTTC	CASTKGGAGDPKFF
-	TRBV29-1	-	TRBJ2-7	TGCAGCGTTGAAGCTGGAAACGAGCAGTACTTC	CSVEAGNEQYF
-	TRBV25-1	TRBD1	TRBJ1-1	TGTGCCAGCAGTGAGGACAGGGGGTCCTCTGAAGCTTTCTTT	CASSEDRGSSEAFF
-	TRBV5-1	TRBD1	TRBJ2-2	TGCGCCAGCAGACTTGACAGGGGTAGGAACACCGGGGAGCTGTTTTTT	CASRLDRGRNTGELFF
-	TRBV29-1	-	TRBJ2-5	TGCAGCGTTTCCGTCATTATGATGGGGGAGACCCAGTACTTC	CSVSVIMMGETQYF
-	TRBV15	-	TRBJ2-5	TGTGCCACCAGCAGGGGGGAGGCGGAGACCCAGTACTTC	CATSRGEAETQYF
-	TRBV30	-	TRBJ1-2	TGTGCCTGGATCGACAGCCGCTTTAACTATGGCTACACCTTC	CAWIDSRFNYGYTF
-	TRBV6-5	-	TRBJ2-3	TGTGCCAGCGGTTTCTCAGGGGGGGGAGATACGCAGTATTTT	CASGFSGGGDTQYF
-	TRBV2	TRBD2	TRBJ2-2	TGTGCCAGCAGTGAATGGGGACTAGCGGGAGCGGACACCGGGGAGCTGTTTTTT	CASSEWGLAGADTGELFF
-	TRBV7-8	TRBD2	TRBJ2-5	TGTGCCAGCAGCCATACAGCGGGAGAGGGTGAGACCCAGTACTTC	CASSHTAGEGETQYF
-	TRBV6-1	-	TRBJ2-7	TGTGCCAGCAGTGGACCAGAAAGCGTCCACGAGCAGTACTTC	CASSGPESVHEQYF
once	TRBV19	TRBD1	TRBJ1-5	TGTGCCAGTGGGTCCCGGGACAGGTTCCGTTATAGCAATCAGCCCCAGCATTTT	CASGSRDRFRYSNQPQHF